This paragraph reports one T cell receptor (beta chain). This sample was included in a study of blood T cell repertoires in COVID-19. V trimming: 5 bases; J trimming: 2 bases; junction bases outside the gene matches: 7. CDR1 and CDR2 from the germline V gene are LGHDT and YNNKEL (reference sequence). The CDR3 has 17 amino acids. Profiled with immunoSEQ multiplex PCR; TCRdb holds only in-frame clones, not every one. The data hold about 500,000 clones, with about 89% observed a single time. The V call is TRBV3-1 (or the pseudogene TRBV3-2), the J call TRBJ2-1; the match to TRBD2 covers 12 bases. Sequenced sample: peripheral blood. This TCR was recovered from a woman aged 45-59 years with COVID-19, enrolled during active disease. The CDR3 DNA sequence: TGTGCCAGCAGCTTGACTAGCGGGGGCCTAACCTACAATGAGCAGTTCTTC. Amino acids: CASSLTSGGLTYNEQFF.